This entry features one T cell receptor beta chain sequence. What antigen it recognizes has not been identified. These data belong to a study of monozygotic twins with inflammatory bowel disease (dated by TCRdb to the late 2010s). Turning to the overall study: The complete study included about 30 monozygotic twin pairs: 19 IBD-discordant Danish pairs and nine German pairs, of which four were IBD-concordant and five were IBD-discordant. Each individual had, on average, about 151 000 unique TCRalpha sequences and 181 000 unique TCRbeta sequences available for analysis. Disease-associated traits were sought mainly through comparisons between IBD patients and their genetically identical healthy co-twins within discordant pairs. The investigation overall reported the following: TCRbeta repertoire diversity, by inverse Simpson index, was decreased in IBD patients compared with their healthy co-twins. IBD patients shared fewer clonotypes with other individuals than healthy twins did, most markedly in patients showing signs of disease activity. The analysis was unable to tell different T cell subtypes apart. Background noise and inter-individual variability may have been introduced into the repertoires by the differing immunosuppressive treatments among patients. No single strong signal or clonotype linked to IBD turned up in the results, so the idea that one exists was not supported. Concordant and discordant twins showed no difference in repertoire similarity, possibly because of limited statistical power.

Receptor amplification or capture employed 5' RACE. Each TCR library was prepared from about 4,000 ng of total RNA. For each sample, cDNA was synthesized in eight separate reactions using SMARTScribe reverse transcriptase. During cDNA synthesis, template switching was used to introduce unique molecular identifiers that contained a 6-nucleotide sample barcode. Two nested PCRs of around 16 and 10 cycles amplified the TCRalpha and TCRbeta cDNA, and bead purification followed each PCR. Before amplification, the cDNA was treated with uracil DNA-glycosylase and purified using the QIAquick PCR purification kit. The second PCR was the step at which Illumina TruSeq-compatible adapters and sample-specific barcodes were added. TapeStation and Qubit were used to check library quality and concentration, and 4.5 to 6 ng of each library was pooled. Sequencing of pooled libraries was carried out on an Illumina HiSeq2500 single-index Rapid Run using 2 x 100 bp reads and custom sequencing primers. The paper's processing steps were these. PCR and sequencing errors were corrected by UMI-based consensus assembly using MiGEC version 1.2.6. MiXCR version 2.1.1 was used to carry out V(D)J alignment, clonotype assembly and CDR3 extraction. Gene usage, clonotype sharing and MAIT/NKT TCR abundance were normalised by analysing the top 1000, 10 000 and 20 000 clonotypes per sample. Diversity was computed as the inverse Simpson index with the vegan R package after downsampling to 27 000 UMIs. Paired Mann-Whitney U tests on discordant twin pairs were used, with Benjamini-Hochberg multiple-testing correction. TCRdb reanalyzed the reads, keeping one entry per CDR3 protein sequence and omitting DNA. The V and J calls reflect TCRdb's pipeline rather than the authors' work. In this sample's table one finds around 410,000 distinct CDR3 sequences. The ten largest make up around 2.5% of the sample.

From each donor, an approximately 2.3 ml peripheral blood sample was collected into PAXgene tubes and kept at -80 degrees C. Total RNA was isolated from whole blood with the PAXgene blood miRNA kit on an automated QIAcube, without T cell sorting. Peripheral blood from monozygotic twin pairs concordant or discordant for inflammatory bowel disease was subjected to deep TCRalpha and TCRbeta repertoire profiling with unique molecular barcoding. For every twin pair, smoking habits were documented, and each individual was categorised as a current, former or never smoker. CDR1 and CDR2 were assigned from the germline V gene (reference sequence) as GTSNPN and SVGIG. Counted from cysteine to phenylalanine, this CDR3 has 14 amino acids. Only the protein is available.

The chain couples TRBV30 to TRBJ1-5. The specimen sequenced was blood. The receptor comes from a human donor with ulcerative colitis or Crohn's disease, or a healthy co-twin of an affected twin (not recorded which). The CDR3 in this case is CAWSTGTSNQPQHF.